Following are 30 T cell receptor beta chains from one sample sequenced in a study of T cells in Graves' hyperthyroidism and ophthalmopathy. Authors of the study amplified TCR beta CDR3 regions from RNA transcripts. The TCR CDR3 was amplified in a first-round RT-PCR using the HTBI primer set. Each CDR3 protein gets one entry after TCRdb re-called the multiplex PCR reads with MiXCR. The sample has approximately 410,000 distinct CDR3 sequences, roughly 14% seen once; the top ten hold less than 15%. Sequenced input: blood. Source of these receptors: a young man with Graves' ophthalmopathy.

This clonotype was found a few times. This may stem from a read error, because a much larger clone lies one nucleotide away. No conserved phenylalanine or tryptophan is present at the end of the CDR3, so a read error is the likely explanation. V gene TRBV30 combines with J gene TRBJ2-1; D is unresolved. Germline V gives CDR1 GTSNPN, CDR2 SVGIG (reference sequence). The CDR3 has 16 residues. With 4 bases removed from V and 0 bases from J, the gap between germline ends came to 16 bases. The CDR3 here is CAWIDVGISSYNEQFY. For the CDR3, the DNA is TGTGCCTGGATTGACGTGGGAATAAGCTCCTACAATGAGCAGTTCTAC.

This clonotype was counted ten times or more. The chain uses TRBV6-1 and TRBJ1-1; possibly TRBD1 for D (5 bases). The CDR3 has 13 residues. Germline CDR1 and CDR2: MNHNS and SASEGT. V lost 6 bases and J 6 bases, leaving 14 bases between the germline ends. CDR3 nucleotides: TGTGCCAGCAGGGGGACGGCTGGACCTGAAGCTTTCTTT. Translation gives CASRGTAGPEAFF.

This chain links TRBV12-3 or TRBV12-4 with TRBJ2-2, with D perhaps TRBD2 (5 bases). The CDR3 is made up of 14 amino acids. Trimming took 2 bases from V and 5 from J, leaving 9 bases between them. The CDR3 nucleotides are TGTGCCAGCAGTTTAAGTGGGAGAACCGGGGAGCTGTTTTTT. This codes for CASSLSGRTGELFF.

This clonotype has more than one count but fewer than ten. This chain joins TRBV7-9 and TRBJ2-5; 12 bases fit TRBD1. The V and J ends lost 5 bases and 3 bases, in that order; junction bases with no gene match: 13. The CDR3 sequence is 18 residues long. From germline, CDR1 is SEHNR and CDR2 FQNEAQ (reference sequence). For the CDR3, the DNA is TGTGCCAGCAGCGTAAGCCGGGACAGGGGGCTGTTGGAAGAGACCCAGTACTTC. Protein product: CASSVSRDRGLLEETQYF.

This clonotype was recorded many times. The chain carries TRBV3-1 and TRBJ1-4; TRBD1 aligns across 7 bases. V gave up 1 base and J gave up 7 bases; unmatched junction bases: 9. The CDR3 spans 16 residues. Germline CDR1 LGHDT, CDR2 YNNKEL (reference sequence). As DNA, the CDR3 is TGTGCCAGCAGCCAAGCGTCGAGACAGGGTTTTGAAAAACTGTTTTTT. This translates into CASSQASRQGFEKLFF.

The chain uses TRBV19 and TRBJ1-4; D call uncertain. The CDR3 length is 14 residues. The V and J ends lost 3 bases and 3 bases respectively, with 8 bases between them. Germline values: CDR1 LNHDA, CDR2 SQIVND (reference sequence). Written as DNA, the CDR3 is TGTGCCAGTAGTATCAGTCCAGCTAATGAAAAACTGTTTTTT. This codes for CASSISPANEKLFF.

The sample holds many counts of this clonotype. V usage is TRBV20-1 and J usage is TRBJ2-4, with D perhaps matching TRBD1 (5 bases). Deletions cut 0 bases from V and 8 bases from J, with 11 bases between. Germline loops: CDR1 DFQATT, CDR2 SNEGSKA (reference sequence). The CDR3 totals 13 residues. CDR3 nucleotide sequence: TGCAGTGCTAGAGACTCCAGGGTCGACATTCAGTACTTC. As protein: CSARDSRVDIQYF.

This clonotype appeared many times. The chain has TRBV12-3 or TRBV12-4 and TRBJ2-5; D is ambiguous. Trimming stripped 8 bases from V and 1 base from J, with 11 bases between. The CDR3 has 13 residues. CDR3 nucleotides: TGTGCCAGCGGAACATTAAGCCAAGAGACCCAGTACTTC. Its protein product is CASGTLSQETQYF.

This clonotype showed up just once. The junction shows a germline mismatch at one end, possibly a read error. The chain recombines TRBV12-3 or TRBV12-4 with TRBJ2-7, with 14 positions matching TRBD2. This CDR3 has 17 amino acids. The CDR3 DNA reads TGTGCCAGCAGCTCCCATGGGACTAGCGGGGGATCCTACGAGCAGCACTTC. Amino acid sequence: CASSSHGTSGGSYEQHF.

This clonotype came up many times. At one end, the junction sequence differs from germline, possibly due to a read error. The rearrangement uses TRBV12-3 or TRBV12-4 and TRBJ2-7, with D possibly matching TRBD2 (5 bases). The length of the CDR3 is 15 residues. The CDR3 protein is CASSLGRSGSYEQYF. In nucleotides, the CDR3 is TGTGCCAGCAGCTTAGGCAGGAGCGGCTCCTACGAGCAGTACTTC.

The chain uses TRBV19 and TRBJ2-7, with D perhaps TRBD1 (6 bases). The CDR3 is 15 amino acids. Germline CDR1 LNHDA, CDR2 SQIVND (reference sequence). Trimming left V 3 bases short and J 2 bases short, with 14 bases between. The CDR3 bases are TGTGCCAGTAGTATCGGACAGAGGGTTACCTACGAGCAGTACTTC. Translated, it gives CASSIGQRVTYEQYF.

The sample holds many counts of this clonotype. V usage is TRBV10-3 and J usage is TRBJ2-7; D might be TRBD2 (7 bases). Germline V gene lookup returns CDR1 ENHRY and CDR2 SYGVKD. Trimming left V 10 bases short and J 1 base short, with 17 bases between. The CDR3 has 14 amino acids. This CDR3 is CATWGGRWSYEQYF. CDR3 nucleotide sequence: TGTGCCACGTGGGGGGGGCGGTGGTCCTACGAGCAGTACTTC.

This clonotype has ten or more counts. CDR3 in DNA: TGTGCCAGCAGTTTAGATGGCAGGACCGTCGCCGAGCAGTACTTC. This translates into CASSLDGRTVAEQYF. The chain uses TRBV12-3 or TRBV12-4 and TRBJ2-7; no reliable D call. Trimming took off 1 base at V and 6 bases at J, with 16 bases between the two ends. The length of the CDR3 is 15 residues.

This clonotype turned up a few times. The chain links TRBV19 to TRBJ2-2, with a weak D call TRBD1 (6 bases). This CDR3 is 15 amino acids long. The V and J ends lost 3 bases and 3 bases respectively, with 11 bases between them. The germline V gene has CDR1 LNHDA and CDR2 SQIVND (reference sequence). Here the CDR3 reads CASSINRVHTGELFF. The CDR3 nucleotides are TGTGCCAGTAGTATTAACAGGGTCCACACCGGGGAGCTGTTTTTT.

For this clonotype: A much larger clone differs from this one at a single base, so this may be a read error. The chain couples TRBV6-1 to TRBJ1-5, with D uncertain. Trimming left V 3 bases short and J 10 bases short, with 16 bases between. The CDR3 is 14 residues long. From germline, CDR1 is MNHNS and CDR2 SASEGT. Here the CDR3 reads CASSESDGVIPQHF. The DNA for the CDR3 is TGTGCCAGCAGTGAGTCAGACGGGGTGATACCCCAGCATTTT.

The V gene is TRBV15, the J gene TRBJ2-6; the match to TRBD1 covers 7 bases. V lost 11 bases, J lost 2 bases, and 12 bases stayed unmatched. Germline V CDR1 and CDR2: LNHNV, YYDKDF (reference sequence). The CDR3 runs 16 residues. The CDR3, as DNA: TGTGCCGCGCGCCGACAGGGTTTAACTGGGGCCAACGTCCTGACTTTC. The encoded protein is CAARRQGLTGANVLTF. Filled out from reference TRBV15 and TRBJ2-6, the complete variable domain reads DAMVIQNPRYQVTQFGKPVTLSCSQTLNHNVMYWYQQKSSQAPKLLFHYYDKDFNNEADTPDNFQSRRPNTSFCFLDIRSPGLGDTAMYLCAARRQGLTGANVLTFGAGSRLTVL.

The rearrangement uses TRBV7-9 and TRBJ2-1, with 9 bases lining up with TRBD2. The junction had 7 bases not matched to a gene; V was cut back by 3 bases and J by 7 bases. CDR3 length: 15 residues. The germline gives CDR1 SEHNR, CDR2 FQNEAQ (reference sequence). The CDR3: CASSFGAGGINEQFF. The CDR3 DNA reads TGTGCCAGCAGCTTCGGGGCGGGGGGGATAAATGAGCAGTTCTTC. The full variable domain, completed using reference TRBV7-9 and TRBJ2-1, is DTGVSQNPRHKITKRGQNVTFRCDPISEHNRLYWYRQTLGQGPEFLTYFQNEAQLEKSRLLSDRFSAERPKGSFSTLEIQRTEQGDSAMYLCASSFGAGGINEQFFGPGTRLTVL.

The chain uses TRBV5-1 and TRBJ1-2; D unresolved. The V gene lost 0 bases and the J gene lost 3 bases, with 18 bases spanning the gap. The CDR3 consists of 17 residues. Per the germline V gene, CDR1 is SGHRS and CDR2 is YFSETQ. The CDR3 region has the DNA TGCGCCAGCAGCTTGGTGGCGGGCGGAAGGGCAGACTATGGCTACACCTTC. Protein: CASSLVAGGRADYGYTF. The variable domain in full, completed from reference TRBV5-1 and TRBJ1-2, reads KAGVTQTPRYLIKTRGQQVTLSCSPISGHRSVSWYQQTPGQGLQFLFEYFSETQRNKGNFPGRFSGRQFSNSRSEMNVSTLELGDSALYLCASSLVAGGRADYGYTFGSGTRLTVV.

The rearrangement uses TRBV5-1 and TRBJ2-1, with 9 bases aligning to TRBD2. Germline trimming cut 3 bases from V and 7 bases from J; bases unmatched to any gene: 11. Germline CDR1 is SGHRS and CDR2 is YFSETQ. The CDR3 is made up of 16 amino acids. CDR3 sequence (DNA): TGCGCCAGCAGCTCGACAACTAGCGGGCTGATGAATGAGCAGTTCTTC. It translates to CASSSTTSGLMNEQFF.

This clonotype has at least ten counts. The genes are TRBV11-3 and TRBJ2-7; D perhaps matches TRBD2 (5 bases). The V end was cut by 0 bases, the J end by 0 bases, with 12 bases between. CDR3 size: 16 residues. CDR1 is SGHNT and CDR2 is YENEEA in the germline V gene. DNA of the CDR3: TGTGCCAGCAGCTTAGATCAGGCAAGCGGCTCCTACGAGCAGTACTTC. Translated, it gives CASSLDQASGSYEQYF.

The chain couples TRBV20-1 to TRBJ2-1; the D is unclear. Germline-derived CDR1 and CDR2 are DFQATT and SNEGSKA (reference sequence). V lost 6 bases and J lost 4, with 7 bases in between. The CDR3 covers 11 residues. The CDR3 loop reads CSATPYNEQFF. The DNA for the CDR3 is TGCAGTGCGACTCCGTACAATGAGCAGTTCTTC.

The chain carries TRBV6-1 and TRBJ2-3; possibly TRBD1 for D (6 bases). Germline lookup yields CDR1 MNHNS and CDR2 SASEGT. The V gene lost 8 bases and the J gene lost 4 bases, with 16 bases spanning the gap. The CDR3 covers 14 residues. The chain's CDR3 is CASGYYRAPDTQYF. CDR3 coding DNA: TGTGCCAGCGGATACTACAGGGCCCCAGATACGCAGTATTTT.

This clonotype was observed at least ten times. The gene calls are TRBV27 and TRBJ2-1; D ambiguous. The V gene's germline CDR1 is MNHEY and CDR2 SMNVEV (reference sequence). The CDR3 length is 16 residues. V was shortened by 2 bases and J by 4 bases, with 15 bases between the two germline ends. The CDR3 reads CASSLDGRRRYNEQFF. As DNA, the CDR3 is TGTGCCAGCAGTTTAGACGGCCGACGCCGTTACAATGAGCAGTTCTTC.

This chain links TRBV5-1 with TRBJ2-3; perhaps D is TRBD1 or TRBD2 (6 bases each). CDR3 length equals 15 residues. The germline V and J ends were trimmed by 0 bases and 2 bases, with 10 bases remaining between them. Germline V gives CDR1 SGHRS, CDR2 YFSETQ. CDR3 nucleotide sequence: TGCGCCAGCAGCTTGGGCGGGACAAACACAGATACGCAGTATTTT. This codes for CASSLGGTNTDTQYF.

There are a few counts of this clonotype. The V call is TRBV20-1, the J call TRBJ1-2, with D uncertain. V gave up 0 bases and J gave up 3 bases, with 5 bases separating them. The germline V gene has CDR1 DFQATT and CDR2 SNEGSKA (reference sequence). There are 12 residues in the CDR3. CDR3 in DNA: TGCAGTGCTAGAGATAACTACTATGGCTACACCTTC. Residues: CSARDNYYGYTF.

This chain uses TRBV11-2 with TRBJ2-1; 15 bases match TRBD2. Germline V gives CDR1 SGHAT, CDR2 FQNNGV. The CDR3 contains 15 residues. Trimming cost V 5 bases and J 8 bases; bases outside gene matches: 4. The CDR3 is CASSGGLAGGDEQFF. The CDR3 region has the DNA TGTGCCAGCAGCGGGGGACTAGCGGGAGGAGATGAGCAGTTCTTC.

About this clonotype itself: An end of the junction does not agree with germline; a read error may underlie this. The chain employs TRBV7-9 and TRBJ2-7; 7 bases align to TRBD1. From germline, CDR1 is SEHNR and CDR2 FQNEAQ (reference sequence). The CDR3 is 14 residues long. The DNA for the CDR3 is TGTGCCGGCAGCCGACCGGACAGGCCCTACGAGCAGTACTTC. Amino acid sequence: CAGSRPDRPYEQYF.

This clonotype occurred a few times. This may stem from a read error, because a much larger clone lies one nucleotide away. This chain links TRBV11-3 with TRBJ2-7; TRBD1 matches 9 bases. This CDR3 has 12 amino acids. The germline gives CDR1 SGHNT, CDR2 YENEEA. Trimming cost V 5 bases and J 6 bases; bases outside gene matches: 2. This chain's CDR3 is CASSRDRAEQYF. CDR3 nucleotide sequence: TGTGCCAGCAGCCGGGACAGGGCCGAGCAGTACTTC.

This rearrangement joins TRBV5-1 to TRBJ2-7; TRBD1 aligns across 9 bases. The J segment lost 7 bases and the V segment lost 5 bases, leaving 13 bases of the junction unmatched. CDR1 is SGHRS, CDR2 YFSETQ, per germline. The CDR3 covers 15 residues. CDR3 sequence (DNA): TGCGCCAGCAGACAGGACAGGGGCCTGGATCGGGAGCAGTACTTC. This translates into CASRQDRGLDREQYF.

This clonotype was seen at least ten times. The V gene is TRBV5-8, the J gene TRBJ2-7; tentative D call: TRBD1 (6 bases). Germline values: CDR1 SGHTS, CDR2 YDEGEE. V lost 2 bases to trimming and J lost 5 bases, with 14 bases between them. CDR3 size: 14 residues. This chain's CDR3 is CASSFYTGYHEQYF. DNA of the CDR3: TGTGCCAGCAGCTTCTACACAGGGTACCACGAGCAGTACTTC.